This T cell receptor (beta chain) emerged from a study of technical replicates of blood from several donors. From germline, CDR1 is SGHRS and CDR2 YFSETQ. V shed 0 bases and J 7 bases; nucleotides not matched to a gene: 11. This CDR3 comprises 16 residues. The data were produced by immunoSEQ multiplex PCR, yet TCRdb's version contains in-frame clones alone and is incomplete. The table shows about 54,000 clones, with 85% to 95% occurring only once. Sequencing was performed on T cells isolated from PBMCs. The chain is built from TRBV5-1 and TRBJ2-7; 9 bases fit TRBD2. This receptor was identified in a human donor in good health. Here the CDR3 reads CASSLAAGGPSGEQYF. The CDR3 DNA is TGCGCCAGCAGCTTGGCGGCGGGAGGGCCATCGGGGGAGCAGTACTTC.